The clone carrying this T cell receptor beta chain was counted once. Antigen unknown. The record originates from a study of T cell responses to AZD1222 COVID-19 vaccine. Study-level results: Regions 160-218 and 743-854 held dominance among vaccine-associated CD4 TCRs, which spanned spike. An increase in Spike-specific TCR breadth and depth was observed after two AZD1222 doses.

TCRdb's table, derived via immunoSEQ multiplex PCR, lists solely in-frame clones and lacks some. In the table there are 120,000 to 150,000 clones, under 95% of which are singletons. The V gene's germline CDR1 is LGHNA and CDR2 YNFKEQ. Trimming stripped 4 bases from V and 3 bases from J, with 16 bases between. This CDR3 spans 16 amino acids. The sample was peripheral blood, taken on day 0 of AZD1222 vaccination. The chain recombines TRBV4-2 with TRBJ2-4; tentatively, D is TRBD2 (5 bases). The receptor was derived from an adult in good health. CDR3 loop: CASSLLSGRYKNIQYF. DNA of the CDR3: TGTGCCAGCAGCCTCCTCAGCGGAAGATACAAAAACATTCAGTACTTC.